The clone carrying this TCR beta chain was counted a few times. Its antigen is unidentified. TCRdb called the reads again in MiXCR, with one record for every CDR3 protein. The table has approximately 180,000 distinct CDR3 sequences, 17% seen once. CDR1 LGHNA and CDR2 YNFKEQ come from the germline V gene. V lost 0 bases and J lost 5; bases outside the gene matches: 9. This CDR3 has 17 residues. This entry belongs to a study of T cell repertoires in cytomegalovirus infection. Study summary: CMV infection plus the matching HLA type was flagged by public TCR beta signatures.

Notes on the study in general: Ex vivo responses were dominated by HLA-C-restricted CMV-specific TCR beta clonotypes.

This chain joins TRBV4-2 and TRBJ2-1; 8 bases match TRBD2. The sequence derives from a human donor in good health (CMV status not recorded). Some clones in this sample may be carry-over from other donors' samples. Sequencing was done on a sample of CD8+ T cells from PBMCs. The CDR3 loop reads CASSQEVGLAGNNEQFF. The DNA for the CDR3 is TGTGCCAGCAGCCAAGAAGTCGGCCTAGCGGGCAACAATGAGCAGTTCTTC.